Below are 29 T cell receptor beta chains sequenced from a single sample in a study of shared clonotypes between healthy human individuals. Naive CD8 populations comprised CD45RO-negative cells positively selected for CCR7, excluding terminally differentiated effector memory CD45RA+ cells. Using immunoSEQ multiplex PCR, the repertoire was profiled, and TCRdb retains in-frame clones only, with some absent. This table has about 2 million clones, about 95% appearing once. The sample comprised naive CD8+ T cells sorted from blood. These TCRs come from a young man in good health.

The chain has TRBV21-1 and TRBJ1-5; TRBD1 is the table's D call and was not checked against the DNA. TRBV21-1 is described as a pseudogene. The CDR3 is made up of 15 amino acids. For the CDR3, the DNA is TGTGCCAGCAGCAACGGGACAGGGAGCAATCAGCCCCAGCATTTT. It codes for CASSNGTGSNQPQHF.

With respect to this clone: Other DNA sequences in the sample encode the same CDR3. V usage is TRBV6-5 and J usage is TRBJ2-7; 7 nucleotides line up with TRBD1. The germline V gene has CDR1 MNHEY and CDR2 SVGAGI. The CDR3 totals 16 residues. The J segment lost 2 bases and the V segment lost 0 bases, leaving 7 bases of the junction unmatched. CDR3 DNA sequence: TGTGCCAGCAGTTACTCGGTGGGGACAGCTACCTACGAGCAGTACTTC. Translation gives CASSYSVGTATYEQYF.

The V call is TRBV7-6, the J call TRBJ2-2; a weak D match, TRBD2 (5 bases). V lost 5 bases to trimming and J lost 6 bases, with 13 bases between them. CDR1 is SGHVS, CDR2 FNYEAQ, per germline. The CDR3 loop spans 14 amino acids. The CDR3 DNA reads TGTGCCAGCAGCCACCTGTCGGGATCCGGGGAGCTGTTTTTT. This translates into CASSHLSGSGELFF.

On this clone: At one of its ends the junction is not consistent with the germline gene, which may arise from a read error. The chain carries TRBV2 and TRBJ2-5, with TRBD1 identical over 7 bases. The CDR3 runs 16 residues. Germline CDR1 is SNHLY and CDR2 is FYNNEI. In nucleotides, the CDR3 is TGTGCCAGCATTGAAGGGGTGGCAGGGGGTATTGAGACCCAGTACTTC. It specifies CASIEGVAGGIETQYF.

V is TRBV21-1 and J is TRBJ1-4; the table gives TRBD1 as D, unverified against the DNA. TRBV21-1 is a known pseudogene. This CDR3 region has 17 residues. The CDR3 DNA follows: TGTGCCAGCAGCAAAGGAGGCAGGGGGCTAACTAATGAAAAACTGTTTTTT. Its translation is CASSKGGRGLTNEKLFF.

The J gene is TRBJ2-7, the V gene TRBV9; 8 positions agree with TRBD2. The germline V gene has CDR1 SGDLS and CDR2 YYNGEE. This CDR3 is built from 17 residues. The trim removed 4 bases at V and 0 bases at J, leaving 12 bases unmatched. DNA of the CDR3: TGTGCCAGCAGCAGACGTCCCACGGGGGGGGACTCCTACGAGCAGTACTTC. Protein product: CASSRRPTGGDSYEQYF.

The V call is TRBV5-1, the J call TRBJ2-2; 8 bases match TRBD2. This CDR3 region has 14 residues. Germline V gene lookup returns CDR1 SGHRS and CDR2 YFSETQ. After removal of 4 bases from V and 1 base from J, the junction contained 0 bases not matched to a gene. The CDR3 sequence is CASSGTRNTGELFF. The DNA of the CDR3 is TGCGCCAGCAGCGGGACTAGGAACACCGGGGAGCTGTTTTTT.

V usage is TRBV7-6 and J usage is TRBJ2-7; D ambiguous. The germline V gene encodes CDR1 SGHVS and CDR2 FNYEAQ. The CDR3 sequence is 13 residues long. Deletions cut 5 bases from V and 3 bases from J, with 11 bases between. The CDR3 sequence: CASSRGMVYEQYF. CDR3 coding DNA: TGTGCCAGCAGCCGTGGAATGGTCTACGAGCAGTACTTC.

The CDR3, as DNA: TGCGCCAGCAGCCAAGATCCCAGCCTCTCCTACGAGCAGTACTTC. As protein: CASSQDPSLSYEQYF. This chain uses TRBV4-3 with TRBJ2-7; no clear D gene. CDR1 is LGHNA and CDR2 is YSLEER in the germline V gene. The V end was cut by 0 bases, the J end by 0 bases, with 9 bases between. CDR3 length: 15 amino acids.

This chain uses TRBV9 with TRBJ1-1; D perhaps matches TRBD1 (5 bases). V shed 0 bases and J shed 4 bases, with 13 bases lying between them. The CDR3 runs 15 residues. In germline, CDR1 is SGDLS, CDR2 YYNGEE. Here the CDR3 DNA reads TGTGCCAGCAGCGTAGCTCCCGAGGGGACCACTGAAGCTTTCTTT. Protein sequence: CASSVAPEGTTEAFF. The full variable domain, rest sourced from reference TRBV9 and TRBJ1-1, is DSGVTQTPKHLITATGQRVTLRCSPRSGDLSVYWYQQSLDQGLQFLIQYYNGEERAKGNILERFSAQQFPDLHSELNLSSLELGDSALYFCASSVAPEGTTEAFFGQGTRLTVV.

Only one count was recorded for this clone. The chain links TRBV6-5 to TRBJ1-1; perhaps TRBD1 as D (5 bases). Trimming left V 4 bases short and J 5 bases short, with 17 bases between. The CDR3 is 15 residues long. CDR1 and CDR2 from the germline V gene are MNHEY and SVGAGI. In DNA, the CDR3 is TGTGCCAGCAGTTTTTTAGAAGGGACGGAAACTGAAGCTTTCTTT. Translation: CASSFLEGTETEAFF.

V gene TRBV6-1 combines with J gene TRBJ1-6, with D unresolved. The V end was cut by 4 bases, the J end by 5 bases, with 9 bases between. The CDR3 is made up of 14 amino acids. The germline CDR1 and CDR2 sequences are MNHNS and SASEGT. CDR3 region: CASSVRRDNSPLHF. The CDR3 region has the DNA TGTGCCAGCAGTGTCCGAAGGGATAATTCACCCCTCCACTTT.

Note on this clone: The same CDR3 is also encoded by other DNA sequences in this sample. The rearrangement links TRBV7-9 to TRBJ2-7; D is uncertain. The CDR3 is made up of 11 amino acids. In germline, CDR1 is SEHNR, CDR2 FQNEAQ (reference sequence). The V gene lost 3 bases and the J gene lost 4 bases, with 4 bases spanning the gap. The CDR3 DNA is TGTGCCAGCAGCTTCGAATACGAGCAGTACTTC. Its protein is CASSFEYEQYF.

Worth noting for this clone: The same CDR3 arises from other DNA sequences in this sample as well. This chain links TRBV9 with TRBJ1-2; D possibly corresponds to TRBD1 (6 bases). Germline CDR1 SGDLS, CDR2 YYNGEE. V was clipped by 0 bases and J by 6 bases, with 12 bases between them. CDR3 length equals 14 residues. CDR3 in amino acids: CASSVGGGGDGYTF. CDR3 DNA sequence: TGTGCCAGCAGCGTAGGAGGGGGAGGGGATGGCTACACCTTC.

V and J are TRBV9 and TRBJ2-3, with TRBD2 identical over 7 bases. J gave up 5 bases and V 0 bases, and 9 bases lay outside the gene matches. The length of the CDR3 is 16 residues. Germline CDR1 SGDLS, CDR2 YYNGEE. This chain's CDR3 is CASSVVEGGPVDTQYF. In DNA form, the CDR3 reads TGTGCCAGCAGCGTAGTGGAGGGAGGGCCCGTAGATACGCAGTATTTT.

The chain joins TRBV4-1 to TRBJ2-7; TRBD1 agrees at 9 bases. The V gene's germline CDR1 is MGHRA and CDR2 YSYEKL. The CDR3 extends over 15 amino acids. Germline trimming cut 0 bases from V and 7 bases from J; bases unmatched to any gene: 7. The CDR3 reads CASSQDPNRGREQYF. The DNA of the CDR3 is TGCGCCAGCAGCCAAGATCCTAACAGGGGGCGGGAGCAGTACTTC.

The rearrangement joins TRBV4-1 to TRBJ2-7; D unclear. Germline CDR1 and CDR2: MGHRA and YSYEKL. CDR3 length: 13 residues. V was cut by 4 bases and J by 2 bases, with 9 bases left in between. The CDR3 loop is CASSRGITYEQYF. CDR3 coding DNA: TGCGCCAGCAGCCGGGGTATTACCTACGAGCAGTACTTC.

The CDR3 bases are TGCGCCAGCAGCCAAGGGCGGGAAACAGTGGCGAACACTGAAGCTTTCTTT. Its protein product is CASSQGRETVANTEAFF. V and J are TRBV4-3 and TRBJ1-1; D is undetermined. Germline CDR1 reads LGHNA; CDR2 reads YSLEER. The CDR3 has 17 amino acids. Trimming took off 1 base at V and 1 base at J, with 16 bases between the two ends.

The rearrangement joins TRBV7-8 to TRBJ2-3, with D perhaps given as TRBD1 or TRBD2 (6 bases each). Germline V gene sequence: CDR1 SGHVS, CDR2 FQNEAQ. CDR3 length equals 16 residues. The V gene lost 4 bases and the J gene lost 5 bases, with 19 bases spanning the gap. CDR3 sequence reads: CASSSGGGGPIDTQYF. The CDR3 nucleotides are TGTGCCAGCAGCTCAGGCGGAGGGGGGCCTATAGATACGCAGTATTTT.

This chain links TRBV10-2 with TRBJ2-1; 10 nucleotides align to TRBD2. CDR3 length: 15 residues. Germline V gene sequence: CDR1 WSHSY, CDR2 SAAADI. V lost 4 bases and J lost 7; bases outside the gene matches: 7. CDR3 loop: CASSVAGGLGNEQFF. CDR3 bases: TGCGCCAGCAGTGTAGCGGGAGGTTTGGGAAATGAGCAGTTCTTC.

The CDR3 nucleotides read TGCGCCAGCAGCTGGATCCGGGACAGGCTTTACAATGAGCAGTTCTTC. It yields the protein CASSWIRDRLYNEQFF. J is TRBJ2-1 and V is TRBV5-1; 8 nucleotides align to TRBD1. Germline assignment: CDR1 SGHRS and CDR2 YFSETQ. V trimming: 3 bases; J trimming: 4 bases; junction bases outside the gene matches: 9. The CDR3 spans 16 residues.

J is TRBJ2-7 and V is TRBV5-6, with D tentatively TRBD1 or TRBD2 (5 bases each). V lost 1 base and J lost 5, with 19 bases in between. The length of the CDR3 is 16 residues. The germline V gene encodes CDR1 SGHDT and CDR2 YYEEEE. CDR3 in amino acids: CASSLPQGRERNEQYF. DNA for the CDR3: TGTGCCAGCAGCTTGCCCCAGGGCAGGGAGAGGAACGAGCAGTACTTC.

This clone came up once. The chain is built from TRBV27 and TRBJ2-1; 7 nucleotides align to TRBD2. Germline CDR1 reads MNHEY; CDR2 reads SMNVEV (reference sequence). CDR3 length: 15 residues. V was pared by 5 bases and J by 9 bases, with 13 bases of the junction left unmatched. The CDR3, as DNA: TGTGCCAGCAGTATTCGATCTGGACTAGTCGGTGAGCAGTTCTTC. It encodes CASSIRSGLVGEQFF.

This clone turned up a few times. The gene calls are TRBV27 and TRBJ2-7, with TRBD2 matching 8 bases. V was clipped by 5 bases and J by 1 base; unmatched bases: 4. This CDR3 is built from 14 residues. The V gene's germline CDR1 is MNHEY and CDR2 SMNVEV (reference sequence). In DNA form, the CDR3 reads TGTGCCAGCAGTACTAGCGGCCTATCCTACGAGCAGTACTTC. Protein product: CASSTSGLSYEQYF.

Only one count was recorded for this clone. This chain links TRBV5-4 with TRBJ1-3, with D unresolved. This CDR3 comprises 13 residues. V was pared by 2 bases and J by 4 bases, with 7 bases between. Germline-derived CDR1 and CDR2 are SGHNT and YYREEE (reference sequence). The CDR3 sequence is CASSLLGGNTIYF. The CDR3 nucleotides are TGTGCCAGCAGCTTACTAGGAGGAAACACCATATATTTT.

V and J are TRBV28 and TRBJ2-5; 8 nucleotides agree with TRBD2. V shed 6 bases and J 1 base; nucleotides not matched to a gene: 7. This CDR3 spans 15 amino acids. Germline V gene lookup returns CDR1 MDHEN and CDR2 SYDVKM. The CDR3 sequence is CASRTWGLVQETQYF. DNA of the CDR3: TGTGCCAGCAGGACCTGGGGACTAGTCCAAGAGACCCAGTACTTC.

CDR3: CASSKGGRQSTDTQYF. The CDR3 nucleotides read TGTGCCAGCAGCAAAGGGGGAAGACAGAGCACAGATACGCAGTATTTT. The rearrangement uses TRBV21-1 and TRBJ2-3; TRBD1, as called in the table, went unchecked against the DNA. TRBV21-1 is marked as a pseudogene. The CDR3 covers 16 residues.

This chain joins TRBV4-1 and TRBJ2-7; D perhaps matches TRBD2 (6 bases). V was trimmed by 1 base and J by 0 bases, leaving 13 bases between them. This CDR3 is built from 16 residues. Germline CDR1 is MGHRA and CDR2 is YSYEKL. The CDR3 protein is CASSQGSSAFSYEQYF. The CDR3 DNA is TGCGCCAGCAGCCAAGGGTCTAGCGCCTTCTCCTACGAGCAGTACTTC.

As to this clone: The identical CDR3 is also encoded by other nucleotide sequences in the sample. The V call is TRBV27, the J call TRBJ1-1, with no clear D. The CDR3 has 13 residues. The V end lost 2 bases, the J end lost 3 bases, and 7 bases lay between the germline ends. Germline CDR1 reads MNHEY; CDR2 reads SMNVEV (reference sequence). The CDR3 loop reads CASSLGPDTEAFF. CDR3 bases: TGTGCCAGCAGTTTAGGTCCGGACACTGAAGCTTTCTTT.